Listed here are 6 T cell receptor beta chains from one sample, sequenced in a study of blood T cell repertoires in COVID-19. Clones were sequenced by immunoSEQ multiplex PCR, and TCRdb holds only the in-frame ones, with some missing. This table holds approximately 250,000 clones, 90% found once. The specimen was PBMCs or T cells enriched from blood (not recorded which). Source of these receptors: a woman in her thirties with acute COVID-19.

V and J are TRBV21-1 and TRBJ2-3; the D segment call TRBD1 is taken from the table without a DNA check. TRBV21-1 is noted as a pseudogene. This CDR3 has 13 residues. This CDR3 reads CASSQVSTDTQYF. CDR3 nucleotide sequence: TGTGCCAGCAGTCAGGTAAGCACAGATACGCAGTATTTT.

The rearrangement uses TRBV5-5 and TRBJ2-1; TRBD2 matches 9 bases. The CDR3 consists of 15 residues. With 7 bases clipped from V and 8 bases from J, the junction kept 13 bases outside the gene matches. Germline CDR1 reads SGHKS; CDR2 reads YYEKEE (reference sequence). The CDR3 DNA sequence: TGTGCCAGCTCCACCGGGACTAGCATTTCGGATGAGCAGTTCTTC. Translation gives CASSTGTSISDEQFF.

The V and J genes are TRBV4-1 and TRBJ2-3; maybe TRBD1 (8 bases). This CDR3 region has 17 residues. Germline CDR1 reads MGHRA; CDR2 reads YSYEKL. Trimming stripped 5 bases from V and 0 bases from J, with 18 bases between. CDR3 DNA sequence: TGCGCCAGCAGCGGGATTGGACAGGGACTAAGCACAGATACGCAGTATTTT. Translation: CASSGIGQGLSTDTQYF.

The CDR3 nucleotides read TGTGCCAGCTCACCACCCCCAGCGGCGGCCTACGAGCAGTACTTC. Encoded protein: CASSPPPAAAYEQYF. The chain employs TRBV18 and TRBJ2-7, with D maybe TRBD2 (5 bases). V was shortened by 0 bases and J by 2 bases, with 11 bases between the two germline ends. CDR3 length: 15 residues. Germline CDR1 reads KGHSH; CDR2 reads LQKENI. The entire variable domain, with the rest obtained from reference TRBV18 and TRBJ2-7, is as follows: NAGVMQNPRHLVRRRGQEARLRCSPMKGHSHVYWYRQLPEEGLKFMVYLQKENIIDESGMPKERFSAEFPKEGPSILRIQQVVRGDSAAYFCASSPPPAAAYEQYFGPGTRLTVT.

V usage is TRBV10-1 and J usage is TRBJ1-5, with 10 nucleotides matching TRBD1. This CDR3 contains 12 residues. V shed 8 bases, J shed 11 bases, and the junction held 6 bases outside the gene matches. Germline lookup yields CDR1 WNHNN and CDR2 SYGVQD (reference sequence). The DNA for the CDR3 is TGCGCCAGCCGGGACAGGGGCCGCTCCCAGCATTTT. Translated, it gives CASRDRGRSQHF.

This clone has a handful of counts. The rearrangement links TRBV5-1 to TRBJ1-2; 9 nucleotides align to TRBD1. V shed 6 bases, J shed 2 bases, and the junction held 5 bases outside the gene matches. This CDR3 has 14 residues. CDR1 SGHRS and CDR2 YFSETQ come from the germline V gene. The CDR3 bases are TGCGCCAGCACCGTGGACAGGGGCAACTATGGCTACACCTTC. Amino acid sequence: CASTVDRGNYGYTF.